This T cell receptor (beta chain) was recorded in a study of shared T cell receptors in the human thymus. The protocol was immunoSEQ multiplex PCR, while the TCRdb copy is restricted to in-frame clones and leaves out a portion. The table includes approximately 760,000 clones, approximately 85% detected once. The CDR3 is made up of 19 amino acids. Trimming removed 5 bases from V and 2 bases from J; junction bases left unmatched: 16. Germline V gives CDR1 SGHVS, CDR2 FNYEAQ. The same sample was also studied in work on human thymus T cells. That study reports: Healthy Finnish infants undergoing corrective surgery for congenital heart defects provided the donor material. Thymus pieces cut out during corrective heart surgery were the tissue that was used.

The chain carries TRBV7-6 and TRBJ1-4; the match to TRBD1 covers 8 bases. Sequencing used thymocytes. This clonotype originated in a girl under three years old with a congenital heart defect. The chain's CDR3 is CASSLRDRDRSPTNEKLFF. For the CDR3, the DNA is TGTGCCAGCAGCCTAAGAGACCGGGACAGGAGTCCCACTAATGAAAAACTGTTTTTT. The full variable domain, its missing parts supplied by reference TRBV7-6 and TRBJ1-4, is GAGVSQSPRYKVTKRGQDVALRCDPISGHVSLYWYRQALGQGPEFLTYFNYEAQQDKSGLPNDRFSAERPEGSISTLTIQRTEQRDSAMYRCASSLRDRDRSPTNEKLFFGSGTQLSVL.